Each of the 30 T cell receptor beta chains below was sequenced from the same sample in a study of blood T cell repertoires in COVID-19. Produced via immunoSEQ multiplex PCR; TCRdb's table is partial and in-frame only. The data hold approximately 450,000 clones, with 70% to 90% observed a single time. The sample comprised PBMCs or T cells enriched from blood (not recorded which). The receptor source for this set is a woman aged 18 to 35 with acute COVID-19.

The rearrangement uses TRBV28 and TRBJ2-7; D call uncertain. This CDR3 spans 13 amino acids. Between the trimmed V and J ends, which lost 5 bases and 3 bases, there was a span of 11 bases. Germline V gives CDR1 MDHEN, CDR2 SYDVKM. The chain's CDR3 is CASSEMTLYEQYF. The CDR3 DNA sequence: TGTGCCAGCAGTGAGATGACACTCTACGAGCAGTACTTC.

The chain is built from TRBV9 and TRBJ2-1; D is perhaps TRBD1 (6 bases). V lost 0 bases to trimming and J lost 4 bases, with 11 bases between them. Germline V gene data show CDR1 as SGDLS and CDR2 as YYNGEE. This CDR3 is built from 15 residues. Written as DNA, the CDR3 is TGTGCCAGCAGCGTAGAGATCAGGGGTTACAATGAGCAGTTCTTC. Protein product: CASSVEIRGYNEQFF.

The chain recombines TRBV5-1 with TRBJ2-3, with TRBD2 as a possible D gene (5 bases). The CDR3 has 12 residues. The germline CDR1 and CDR2 sequences are SGHRS and YFSETQ. V was cut by 5 bases and J by 8 bases, with 12 bases left in between. CDR3 protein: CASRGSVATQYF. The CDR3 nucleotides are TGCGCCAGCAGGGGGAGTGTCGCTACGCAGTATTTT.

The chain has TRBV18 and TRBJ1-2, with 8 bases identical to TRBD1. The CDR3 has 13 residues. Germline V gene lookup returns CDR1 KGHSH and CDR2 LQKENI. The ends lost 5 bases at V and 5 bases at J; junction bases unmatched: 4. DNA of the CDR3: TGTGCCAGCTCAGCGGACAGGGAATATGGCTACACCTTC. It specifies CASSADREYGYTF.

The DNA of the CDR3 is TGCGCCAGCAGTGCCGTAGGGGCCGATTCACCCCTCCACTTT. It yields the protein CASSAVGADSPLHF. This chain uses TRBV10-1 with TRBJ1-6, with D perhaps matching TRBD1 (5 bases). Germline V lookup: CDR1 WNHNN, CDR2 SYGVQD (reference sequence). The CDR3 is 14 residues long. Trimming took off 4 bases at V and 8 bases at J, with 12 bases between the two ends.

This clone appeared a few times. This chain joins TRBV6-1 and TRBJ2-2; 8 positions agree with TRBD1. The CDR3 has 16 residues. The J segment lost 4 bases and the V segment lost 4 bases, leaving 8 bases of the junction unmatched. CDR1 is MNHNS, CDR2 SASEGT, per germline. The CDR3 DNA is TGTGCCAGCAGTGCGCCGACAGGGGTTAGCACCGGGGAGCTGTTTTTT. This codes for CASSAPTGVSTGELFF.

This chain uses TRBV7-2 with TRBJ1-5, with D hard to call. The germline V and J ends were trimmed by 1 base and 3 bases, with 10 bases remaining between them. This CDR3 is 15 amino acids long. CDR1 and CDR2 from the germline V gene are SGHTA and FQGNSA. Written as DNA, the CDR3 is TGTGCCAGCAGCTTAGGGGCAGAGTTCAATCAGCCCCAGCATTTT. The encoded protein is CASSLGAEFNQPQHF.

This clone came up once. The same CDR3 arises from other DNA sequences in this sample as well. This chain joins TRBV9 and TRBJ1-2; 8 bases agree with TRBD1. The V gene's germline CDR1 is SGDLS and CDR2 YYNGEE. J was trimmed by 5 bases and V by 5 bases; bases with no gene match: 2. This CDR3 has 12 amino acids. The CDR3 spells CASSQGAYGYTF. The CDR3 DNA follows: TGTGCCAGCAGTCAGGGGGCATATGGCTACACCTTC.

The chain links TRBV9 to TRBJ2-7, with 11 nucleotides matching TRBD1. CDR3 size: 14 residues. The germline V gene has CDR1 SGDLS and CDR2 YYNGEE. With 6 bases clipped from V and 3 bases from J, the junction kept 5 bases outside the gene matches. CDR3 coding DNA: TGTGCCAGCACCAGCGGGACAGGGGGCTACGAGCAGTACTTC. It yields the protein CASTSGTGGYEQYF.

This clone was observed a handful of times. The chain has TRBV3-1 (or the pseudogene TRBV3-2) and TRBJ1-1; TRBD1 matches at 8 bases. Germline values: CDR1 LGHDT, CDR2 YNNKEL (reference sequence). The CDR3 is made up of 13 amino acids. Trimming at V came to 0 bases and at J to 8 bases, leaving 2 bases not matched to a gene. The CDR3 coding sequence is TGTGCCAGCAGCCAAGACAGGGGGCGCGAAGCTTTCTTT. Translating it yields CASSQDRGREAFF.

V gene TRBV6-6 combines with J gene TRBJ1-4, with 7 positions matching TRBD1. Germline values: CDR1 MNHNY, CDR2 SVGAGI (reference sequence). Trimming took 0 bases from V and 0 from J; bases not matched to a gene: 1. CDR3 length equals 16 residues. The CDR3 DNA is TGTGCCAGCAGTTACTCCCAGGGGGCAACTAATGAAAAACTGTTTTTT. Translated, it gives CASSYSQGATNEKLFF.

The chain recombines TRBV5-1 with TRBJ1-2, with D perhaps matching TRBD1 (6 bases). This CDR3 comprises 15 residues. Germline V lookup: CDR1 SGHRS, CDR2 YFSETQ. V was pared by 4 bases and J by 3 bases, with 16 bases between. The CDR3 protein is CASSPYRETYYGYTF. The DNA of the CDR3 is TGCGCCAGCAGCCCCTACAGGGAAACGTACTATGGCTACACCTTC.

The chain joins TRBV19 to TRBJ1-3; TRBD1 aligns across 7 bases. CDR3 length: 16 amino acids. The V segment lost 7 bases and the J segment 1 base; nucleotides outside the gene matches: 10. Germline V gene sequence: CDR1 LNHDA, CDR2 SQIVND (reference sequence). The CDR3 DNA follows: TGTGCCAGTACCACGAAAGACAGGGTGTCTGGAAACACCATATATTTT. Encoded protein: CASTTKDRVSGNTIYF.

The chain links TRBV9 to TRBJ1-3; D remains ambiguous. V lost 4 bases, J lost 0 bases, and 11 bases lay in between. CDR1 is SGDLS, CDR2 YYNGEE, per germline. The CDR3 spans 15 residues. CDR3 bases: TGTGCCAGCAGCCCCCGAGCCCCCTCTGGAAACACCATATATTTT. It encodes CASSPRAPSGNTIYF. Combining the CDR3 with reference TRBV9 and TRBJ1-3 gives the whole variable domain DSGVTQTPKHLITATGQRVTLRCSPRSGDLSVYWYQQSLDQGLQFLIQYYNGEERAKGNILERFSAQQFPDLHSELNLSSLELGDSALYFCASSPRAPSGNTIYFGEGSWLTVV.

The chain links TRBV28 to TRBJ2-1; D may be TRBD2 (6 bases). Germline-derived CDR1 and CDR2 are MDHEN and SYDVKM. Trimming stripped 5 bases from V and 1 base from J, with 18 bases between. CDR3 length: 17 residues. The CDR3 coding sequence is TGTGCCAGCAGTCCTGGCTCGGCGGGAAAATCCTACAATGAGCAGTTCTTC. Encoded protein: CASSPGSAGKSYNEQFF.

This sequence joins TRBV9 and TRBJ1-4; 7 nucleotides line up with TRBD1. The CDR3 is 16 residues long. V was clipped by 0 bases and J by 5 bases; unmatched bases: 7. CDR1 is SGDLS and CDR2 is YYNGEE in the germline V gene. The DNA for the CDR3 is TGTGCCAGCAGCGTAGCTGGGGGACAGCCGAATGAAAAACTGTTTTTT. Its protein is CASSVAGGQPNEKLFF.

This sequence joins TRBV19 and TRBJ2-7; TRBD2 might be the D (5 bases). The V gene lost 3 bases and the J gene lost 6 bases, with 15 bases spanning the gap. From germline, CDR1 is LNHDA and CDR2 SQIVND (reference sequence). This CDR3 is built from 14 residues. CDR3 bases: TGTGCCAGTAGTATCCAGACCTCTAGCAGCGAGCAGTACTTC. This encodes CASSIQTSSSEQYF.

V usage is TRBV5-1 and J usage is TRBJ2-1; 9 bases line up with TRBD1. Germline V lookup: CDR1 SGHRS, CDR2 YFSETQ. The CDR3 consists of 15 residues. The ends lost 3 bases at V and 6 bases at J; junction bases unmatched: 7. The CDR3 region has the DNA TGCGCCAGCAGCTGGGTGGGACAGGGATTCAATGAGCAGTTCTTC. Translated: CASSWVGQGFNEQFF.

This clone appeared once. The chain recombines TRBV9 with TRBJ2-1; D may be TRBD1 (6 bases). Germline CDR1 is SGDLS and CDR2 is YYNGEE. This CDR3 is 16 amino acids long. The ends were cut back, 4 bases at V and 0 bases at J, with 14 bases in the middle. The CDR3 reads CASSLLSRGSYNEQFF. For the CDR3, the DNA is TGTGCCAGCAGCCTTTTATCCAGGGGCTCCTACAATGAGCAGTTCTTC.

V gene TRBV29-1 combines with J gene TRBJ2-7; TRBD2 aligns across 12 bases. V lost 7 bases to trimming and J lost 2 bases; unmatched junction nucleotides: 3. The germline gives CDR1 SQVTM, CDR2 ANQGSEA. The CDR3 extends over 13 amino acids. The CDR3: CSGSSGGAYEQYF. CDR3 DNA: TGCAGCGGGTCTAGCGGGGGGGCCTACGAGCAGTACTTC.

V gene TRBV5-6 combines with J gene TRBJ1-6; maybe TRBD1 (6 bases). The CDR3 is 17 amino acids. From germline, CDR1 is SGHDT and CDR2 YYEEEE. Trimming took off 1 base at V and 0 bases at J, with 11 bases between the two ends. The CDR3 DNA reads TGTGCCAGCAGCTTGTCCGGACAGATCTCCTATAATTCACCCCTCCACTTT. The encoded protein is CASSLSGQISYNSPLHF.

J is TRBJ1-1 and V is TRBV7-9, with D tentatively TRBD1 (6 bases). This CDR3 is built from 15 residues. Germline lookup yields CDR1 SEHNR and CDR2 FQNEAQ (reference sequence). V lost 6 bases and J 1 base, leaving 15 bases between the germline ends. The CDR3 coding sequence is TGTGCCAGCAGTACTACCGGGACAAAGAACACTGAAGCTTTCTTT. It is translated as CASSTTGTKNTEAFF.

The rearrangement links TRBV9 to TRBJ1-1; D unclear. The CDR3 runs to 14 residues. Looked up from germline, CDR1 is SGDLS and CDR2 is YYNGEE. V was cut by 3 bases and J by 2 bases, with 11 bases left in between. Written as DNA, the CDR3 is TGTGCCAGCAGCGCGTCGCCAGATAACACTGAAGCTTTCTTT. It is translated as CASSASPDNTEAFF.

V usage is TRBV7-3 and J usage is TRBJ2-3; 10 bases map to TRBD2. The CDR3 runs 17 residues. The V and J ends lost 4 bases and 0 bases, in that order; junction bases with no gene match: 7. CDR1 and CDR2 from the germline V gene are SGHTA and FQGTGA. The CDR3 loop reads CASSSPLAGESTDTQYF. The CDR3 DNA follows: TGTGCCAGCAGCTCCCCTCTAGCGGGGGAAAGCACAGATACGCAGTATTTT.

The chain links TRBV30 to TRBJ1-2; D not certain. V was cut by 1 base and J by 2 bases, with 11 bases left in between. The CDR3 spans 14 residues. Germline values: CDR1 GTSNPN, CDR2 SVGIG (reference sequence). The CDR3 spells CAWSAAGPNYGYTF. The CDR3, as DNA: TGTGCCTGGAGTGCCGCGGGCCCAAACTATGGCTACACCTTC.

This clone was picked up a small number of times. The rearrangement joins TRBV5-5 to TRBJ1-1, with TRBD1 identical over 8 bases. With V trimmed by 0 bases and J by 5 bases, 6 bases remained unmatched. CDR1 and CDR2 from the germline V gene are SGHKS and YYEKEE (reference sequence). This CDR3 spans 15 amino acids. The DNA of the CDR3 is TGTGCCAGCAGCTTGGGGCTGACAGGGGTGACTGAAGCTTTCTTT. It translates to CASSLGLTGVTEAFF.

The J gene is TRBJ2-1, the V gene TRBV30; 8 nucleotides line up with TRBD2. The CDR3 consists of 13 residues. V lost 8 bases and J lost 6; bases outside the gene matches: 9. Germline V CDR1 and CDR2: GTSNPN, SVGIG (reference sequence). The CDR3 is CALGWGTSNEQFF. DNA of the CDR3: TGTGCCCTGGGTTGGGGGACTAGCAATGAGCAGTTCTTC. The full variable domain, rest sourced from reference TRBV30 and TRBJ2-1, is SQTIHQWPATLVQPVGSPLSLECTVEGTSNPNLYWYRQAAGRGLQLLFYSVGIGQISSEVPQNLSASRPQDRQFILSSKKLLLSDSGFYLCALGWGTSNEQFFGPGTRLTVL.

The V gene is TRBV19, the J gene TRBJ1-2; 8 bases map to TRBD1. There are 13 residues in the CDR3. Per the germline V gene, CDR1 is LNHDA and CDR2 is SQIVND (reference sequence). J lost 5 bases, V lost 8 bases, and 7 bases had no gene match. For the CDR3, the DNA is TGTGCCAGTCAATCACAGGGGGATTATGGCTACACCTTC. Translating it yields CASQSQGDYGYTF.

The V call is TRBV13, the J call TRBJ2-7; tentative D call: TRBD2 (6 bases). V lost 3 bases to trimming and J lost 6 bases, with 24 bases between them. Looked up from germline, CDR1 is PRHDT and CDR2 is FYEKMQ (reference sequence). The CDR3 runs to 17 residues. CDR3: CASSFIPRAGSLSEQYF. CDR3 coding DNA: TGTGCCAGCAGCTTTATCCCCAGAGCGGGCTCCCTCTCCGAGCAGTACTTC.

The V and J genes are TRBV4-2 and TRBJ2-3; 9 bases are a match to TRBD2. CDR1 is LGHNA, CDR2 YNFKEQ, per germline. CDR3 length: 17 residues. After removal of 0 bases from V and 3 bases from J, the junction contained 7 bases not matched to a gene. In DNA form, the CDR3 reads TGTGCCAGCAGCCAAGAGGTGCTAGCGGGGAAGACAGATACGCAGTATTTT. It translates to CASSQEVLAGKTDTQYF.